This T cell receptor beta chain was sequenced for a study of human T cells and chemical hapten exposure. Study findings and constraints: Because they had alopecia, donors may respond immunologically unlike healthy people. Counts of TCRs above 1 in 1000 frequency stayed unchanged with DPC sensitization.

Germline V gives CDR1 SGHRS, CDR2 YFSETQ. This CDR3 has 14 residues. Trimming cost V 5 bases and J 0 bases, with 11 bases left between them. Original processing methods: Samples contained a median of roughly 93,000 TCRs, with a range of about 23,224 to 700,000. MiXCR, applied by TCRdb to the RACE reads, yields one record per CDR3 protein. For this entry, the V and J calls and clone size follow TCRdb and not the study's own pipeline. The table shows about 270,000 distinct CDR3 sequences, with roughly 7.7% occurring only once. The time point is: pre-sensitization, week 0. The treatment: therapeutic diphenylcyclopropenone sensitization with weekly scalp DPC. Participating donors were patients with alopecia, aged 18 to 70 years, considered appropriate candidates for DPC. This clonotype has more than one count but fewer than ten. The antigen remains undetermined.

V is TRBV5-1 and J is TRBJ1-2; D might be TRBD1 (5 bases). Material: whole blood, obtained in connection with sensitization to the hapten diphenylcyclopropenone (DPC). The clonotype was recovered from a man aged 18 to 29 with alopecia areata. Some clones in this sample may be carry-over from other donors' samples. CDR3 nucleotide sequence: TGCGCCAGCAGGAAGACAGATACTAACTATGGCTACACCTTC. This translates into CASRKTDTNYGYTF.